These 17 T cell receptor beta chains share one sample of origin, sequenced in a study of T cell responses to AZD1222 COVID-19 vaccine (TCRdb year 2021). Library preparation used the immunoSEQ multiplex PCR assay. Imported from immuneACCESS, the table was reduced by TCRdb to in-frame sequences with V and J called. These copies leave out some clones; in studies compared against another copy, an unresolved V gene accounts for under half, and the cause of the remainder is not known. The sample includes over 120,000 clones, with 92% observed a single time. The ten most abundant clones make up less than 3.5% of the sample. What the time point label conveys for this sample: about 28 days (+/-7) after the second vaccine dose. Sequenced material: peripheral blood, taken 28 days after the second AZD1222 dose. The receptors derive from an adult who received the AZD1222 COVID-19 vaccine.

The chain recombines TRBV7-2 with TRBJ1-2; D is perhaps TRBD1 (5 bases). The CDR3 consists of 15 residues. V lost 4 bases and J 7 bases, leaving 19 bases between the germline ends. CDR1 is SGHTA and CDR2 is FQGNSA in the germline V gene. The CDR3 region is CASSSRQLIYGGYTF. The CDR3 nucleotides read TGTGCCAGCAGCTCAAGACAGCTTATCTATGGTGGCTACACCTTC.

The rearrangement uses TRBV25-1 and TRBJ2-7; no definite D call. There are 15 residues in the CDR3. Germline V lookup: CDR1 MGHDK, CDR2 SYGVNS. Trimming left V 2 bases short and J 5 bases short, with 16 bases between. The CDR3 DNA reads TGTGCCAGCAGTGAAAGTGGTAACCGGGCTGACGAGCAGTACTTC. It translates to CASSESGNRADEQYF.

In its sample, this clone was seen once. The chain recombines TRBV29-1 with TRBJ2-3; possibly TRBD1 for D (8 bases). Germline CDR1 SQVTM, CDR2 ANQGSEA. The length of the CDR3 is 17 residues. The V end was cut by 0 bases, the J end by 3 bases, with 19 bases between. The CDR3 DNA reads as TGCAGCGTTGAAGACAAAGACAGGGGAGGGTGGACAGATACGCAGTATTTT. Protein sequence: CSVEDKDRGGWTDTQYF.

The chain uses TRBV19 and TRBJ2-5; D unclear. V lost 3 bases and J lost 1, with 6 bases in between. There are 13 residues in the CDR3. Germline V lookup: CDR1 LNHDA, CDR2 SQIVND (reference sequence). CDR3 in DNA: TGTGCCAGTAGTATCCTCAGCCAAGAGACCCAGTACTTC. Translated: CASSILSQETQYF.

This clone was found once. This chain links TRBV15 with TRBJ2-1; 16 bases map to TRBD2. With 1 base clipped from V and 8 bases from J, the junction kept 2 bases outside the gene matches. CDR1 is LNHNV, CDR2 YYDKDF, per germline (reference sequence). There are 16 residues in the CDR3. CDR3 bases: TGTGCCACCAGCAGAGGGGGACTAGCGGGAGGGGATGAGCAGTTCTTC. It is translated as CATSRGGLAGGDEQFF. The variable domain in full, with the rest retrieved from reference TRBV15 and TRBJ2-1, is DAMVIQNPRYQVTQFGKPVTLSCSQTLNHNVMYWYQQKSSQAPKLLFHYYDKDFNNEADTPDNFQSRRPNTSFCFLDIRSPGLGDTAMYLCATSRGGLAGGDEQFFGPGTRLTVL.

The CDR3 DNA reads TGTGCCAGCAGCGTAGCGTATGTCCCGGGGGGTCCGTGGTACAATGAGCAGTTCTTC. Protein: CASSVAYVPGGPWYNEQFF. The chain joins TRBV9 to TRBJ2-1, with 7 nucleotides matching TRBD2. From germline, CDR1 is SGDLS and CDR2 YYNGEE. Trimming removed 0 bases from V and 4 bases from J; junction bases left unmatched: 16. There are 19 residues in the CDR3.

The chain joins TRBV2 to TRBJ2-7; unclear D gene. Germline CDR1 and CDR2: SNHLY and FYNNEI. Trimming pared 2 bases from V and 0 bases from J, leaving 11 bases between. The CDR3 contains 15 residues. The CDR3 region has the DNA TGTGCCAGCAGTGAATTACTAATCAGCTCCTACGAGCAGTACTTC. This gives the protein CASSELLISSYEQYF.

This rearrangement joins TRBV19 to TRBJ1-5, with D perhaps TRBD1 (5 bases). The CDR3 loop spans 14 amino acids. The V and J ends lost 7 bases and 6 bases respectively, with 16 bases between them. In germline, CDR1 is LNHDA, CDR2 SQIVND (reference sequence). The CDR3 sequence is CASTGLGAAQPQHF. The CDR3 DNA sequence: TGTGCCAGTACAGGTCTAGGGGCAGCTCAGCCCCAGCATTTT.

This clone was observed a single time. This CDR3 reads CASSPGQSNYGYTF. Here the CDR3 DNA reads TGTGCCAGCAGTCCGGGACAGAGTAACTATGGCTACACCTTC. The chain carries TRBV2 and TRBJ1-2; 7 nucleotides align to TRBD1. Germline V lookup: CDR1 SNHLY, CDR2 FYNNEI. The CDR3 length is 14 residues. J gave up 1 base and V 5 bases, and 4 bases lay outside the gene matches.

The chain uses TRBV3-1 (or the pseudogene TRBV3-2) and TRBJ1-6; D call uncertain. Trimming shortened V by 6 bases and J by 0 bases, and 9 bases separated the two germline ends. Germline values: CDR1 LGHDT, CDR2 YNNKEL (reference sequence). The CDR3 has 15 amino acids. CDR3 protein: CASRLKSSYNSPLHF. Written as DNA, the CDR3 is TGTGCCAGCAGGCTAAAAAGCTCCTATAATTCACCCCTCCACTTT.

The chain employs TRBV4-2 and TRBJ1-2, with 7 bases identical to TRBD1. The V gene's germline CDR1 is LGHNA and CDR2 YNFKEQ. This CDR3 contains 14 residues. After removal of 1 base from V and 4 bases from J, the junction contained 3 bases not matched to a gene. CDR3 region: CASSQAGGAYGYTF. The CDR3 DNA is TGTGCCAGCAGCCAAGCAGGGGGGGCCTATGGCTACACCTTC.

V is TRBV28 and J is TRBJ2-3; 9 bases map to TRBD2. Germline CDR1 reads MDHEN; CDR2 reads SYDVKM. The CDR3 has 15 amino acids. Unmatched junction bases numbered 2, after V lost 4 bases and J lost 0 bases. The CDR3 region has the DNA TGTGCCAGCAGTTCGGCGGGAGGGAGCACAGATACGCAGTATTTT. Residues: CASSSAGGSTDTQYF.

V and J are TRBV29-1 and TRBJ2-1; TRBD1 agrees at 10 bases. The CDR3 extends over 14 amino acids. The trim removed 4 bases at V and 2 bases at J, leaving 2 bases unmatched. From germline, CDR1 is SQVTM and CDR2 ANQGSEA. In DNA, the CDR3 is TGCAGCGTTGCCGGGACAGGGGCCTACAATGAGCAGTTCTTC. It encodes CSVAGTGAYNEQFF.

This clone was detected only once. This CDR3 is CASSQKIMGLGRRRMNTEAFF. CDR3 nucleotides: TGCGCCAGCAGCCAAAAGATAATGGGCCTGGGCAGACGCCGCATGAACACTGAAGCTTTCTTT. The rearrangement joins TRBV4-3 to TRBJ1-1; D is unresolved. The germline V and J ends were trimmed by 2 bases and 0 bases, with 28 bases remaining between them. Germline values: CDR1 LGHNA, CDR2 YSLEER. CDR3 length: 21 amino acids.

V and J are TRBV6-2 or TRBV6-3 and TRBJ1-5, with D perhaps TRBD1 (6 bases). Deletions cut 5 bases from V and 0 bases from J, with 26 bases between. In germline, CDR1 is MNHEY, CDR2 SVGEGT. CDR3 size: 20 residues. CDR3 in DNA: TGTGCCAGCAGTCCGAAGATCAGGGGAGTTCGCCAATATAGCAATCAGCCCCAGCATTTT. This sequence encodes CASSPKIRGVRQYSNQPQHF.

A single count supports this clone. The V gene is TRBV19, the J gene TRBJ2-7, with D perhaps TRBD1 (6 bases). Germline V gene data show CDR1 as LNHDA and CDR2 as SQIVND (reference sequence). The germline V and J ends were trimmed by 5 bases and 4 bases, with 18 bases remaining between them. CDR3 length equals 15 residues. The CDR3 sequence is CASSEQGLPFYEQYF. The CDR3 DNA reads as TGTGCCAGTAGTGAACAGGGATTACCCTTTTACGAGCAGTACTTC.

For the CDR3, the DNA is TGCGCCAGCAGCACGTCAGGCTATGGCTACACCTTC. Its translation is CASSTSGYGYTF. The J gene is TRBJ1-2, the V gene TRBV5-1; unclear D gene. The CDR3 is 12 residues long. Germline lookup yields CDR1 SGHRS and CDR2 YFSETQ. Trimming shortened V by 4 bases and J by 4 bases, and 8 bases separated the two germline ends.